This record covers a single TCR beta chain. Its cognate antigen is unknown. The CDR3 covers 15 residues. Trimming cost V 0 bases and J 4 bases, with 12 bases left between them. CDR1 and CDR2 from the germline V gene are SGHVS and FQNEAQ. Using a J-beta primer mix together with a sample-barcoded 5' primer, a second PCR was run for roughly 7 to 11 cycles. Template switching added a 12-random-nucleotide identifier to every cDNA molecule. TCRdb re-called the 5' RACE reads through MiXCR, storing one row per CDR3 protein. The sample records around 1,500,000 distinct CDR3 sequences, roughly 40% being singletons. The source of the sample is a study of blood T cells in healthy people across ages. Findings and caveats of the study: Both higher diversity and more naive CD4+ cells marked long-lived donors when set against aged donors.

They isolated at least 7 million PBMCs from each sample. The chain combines TRBV7-8 with TRBJ1-1; TRBD1 might be the D (5 bases). What was sequenced was blood. This receptor was obtained from a woman aged 18-29 years in good health. The chain's CDR3 is CASSLAGRKGTEAFF. The CDR3 DNA reads as TGTGCCAGCAGCTTAGCGGGACGAAAAGGCACTGAAGCTTTCTTT.